What follows is one TCR beta chain and its context. Antigen specificity is unknown. Germline lookup yields CDR1 MNHNS and CDR2 SASEGT. Between the trimmed V and J ends, which lost 6 bases and 1 base, there was a span of 6 bases. The CDR3 is 12 residues long. The data were obtained in a study of cytomegalovirus exposure and HLA in healthy donors. Study in general: Of fewer than 450 genotyped donors, roughly 81% clustered with self-reported Caucasian donors.

PCR involved 60 Vbeta and 13 Jbeta primers. Some clones are missing from TCRdb's copy, which holds only in-frame ones; the method was immunoSEQ multiplex PCR. The repertoire holds more than 80,000 clones, with less than 80% as singletons. Findings of the study overall: It has been reported that TCR beta sequences accurately predicted the HLA-A and HLA-B alleles of most subjects.

The sequencing sample was made of PBMCs. The TCR was taken from a woman aged 40 to 55 in good health and CMV-seropositive. V usage is TRBV6-1 and J usage is TRBJ1-1; D not certain. CDR3 loop: CASRGQNTEAFF. For the CDR3, the DNA is TGTGCCAGCAGGGGCCAGAACACTGAAGCTTTCTTT.